The entry below describes one T cell receptor (beta chain). It lacks a known antigen. Per-base quality was not reported, and no clone a single base away is much larger than it. This sample was taken from a study of blood T cell repertoires in COVID-19 (dated by TCRdb to about 2020). With regard to the full study: Samples from collaborators originated in the United States, Italy and Spain and spanned both the acute and convalescent phases of COVID-19. Deeply sampled blood TCRbeta repertoires from subjects exposed to, actively infected with, or recovered from COVID-19 were included in the dataset. The sample metadata nearly always contained a de-identified subject ID, COVID-19 status, age in years and sex. A freely available public database, intended as a resource for researchers studying the immune response to SARS-CoV-2, is where the repertoires were released. The material from the prospective study consisted of cDNA or gDNA derived from T cells, B-cell-depleted T cells, or PBMCs. The samples were drawn from the first 160 participants of the ongoing ImmuneRACE study and from more than 1,000 subjects provided by 6 global collaborators. Where HLA class I and class II types were available, the types were taken from metadata supplied by the sample provider, not from assay-based typing. Study-wide findings and limitations: The amount of clinical and demographic metadata varied by source and participant and was provided uncurated.

In the prospective study, participants were roughly 18 to 95 years old, resided in approximately 25 geographic areas of the United States, and were enrolled through a virtual design. To assign participants to cohorts, the prospective study relied on clinical history that participants themselves reported in a screening survey and a study questionnaire. Recovered participants in ImmuneRACE Cohort 3 were defined as having two consecutive negative NP/OP PCR tests, clearance from a healthcare professional, or resolution of symptoms. In the prospective study, mobile phlebotomists collected whole blood, serum and a nasopharyngeal or oropharyngeal swab from each participant. Additional blood draws and questionnaires over an approximately 2-month period could optionally be provided by prospective study participants. Before DNA extraction, prospective study blood samples were shipped either frozen or at room temperature.

TCRbeta CDR3 regions were amplified from genomic DNA using the immunoSEQ Assay, a bias-controlled multiplex PCR. The study's own analysis went as follows. The number of nucleated cells in each sample was estimated by amplification of reference gene primers within the assay. Sequence reads were collapsed and filtered to measure the absolute abundance of every unique TCRbeta CDR3 rearrangement. For each sample, productive Simpson clonality was calculated as the square root of Simpson's diversity index over productive rearrangements. The table was pulled from immuneACCESS by TCRdb, which kept in-frame rearrangements only. Such tables lose some clones; where checked, under half of the loss comes from unresolved V genes, and the rest has no known cause. D and trimming were read from the DNA, whereas the V and J calls and clone size are those reported in that table. The sample table lists some 300,000 clones, about nine tenths of them with a count of one. The ten largest clones add up to approximately 9.4% of the sample.

This TCR came from a middle-aged woman who had recovered from COVID-19. The source material was PBMCs or T cells enriched from blood (not recorded which).

The DNA sequence reads TGTGCCAGCAGCTTAGATGGTGTGGCGGACGAGCAGTACTTC. This sequence encodes CASSLDGVADEQYF. Recombination connected TRBV11-3 to TRBJ2-7, with no D gene named confidently. From its cysteine to its phenylalanine, the CDR3 spans 14 amino acids. Kept here is only the CDR3 DNA, which spans 42 bases and is read in frame from base 1. V is clipped by 0 bases and J by 5 bases, and the sequence between their germline boundaries is 11 bases long. The germline V gene specifies SGHNT as CDR1 and YENEEA as CDR2.